These 21 T cell receptor beta chains originate from one sample sequenced in a study of blood T cell repertoires in COVID-19. Here immunoSEQ multiplex PCR was the method, and the copy in TCRdb shows in-frame clones only, minus some. The sample yields 200,000 to 250,000 clones, 75% to 85% seen once. The sample was peripheral blood. The receptors derive from a woman between 70 and 85 years old with COVID-19, enrolled during active disease.

The chain links TRBV5-6 to TRBJ1-4; 9 bases fit TRBD1. CDR3 length: 14 residues. Germline V gives CDR1 SGHDT, CDR2 YYEEEE. With V trimmed by 5 bases and J by 6 bases, 5 bases remained unmatched. Here the CDR3 reads CASRIGQGYEKLFF. The CDR3 DNA reads TGTGCCAGCAGGATCGGACAGGGGTATGAAAAACTGTTTTTT.

The gene calls are TRBV6-2 or TRBV6-3 and TRBJ1-1, with unresolved D. Looked up from germline, CDR1 is MNHEY and CDR2 is SVGEGT. Trimming took 6 bases from V and 1 from J, leaving 9 bases between them. This CDR3 spans 13 amino acids. The CDR3 DNA reads as TGTGCCAGCAGCCTTGCGGAGAACACTGAAGCTTTCTTT. Translation gives CASSLAENTEAFF.

The chain employs TRBV4-1 and TRBJ2-2, with TRBD2 matching over 7 bases. CDR1 MGHRA and CDR2 YSYEKL come from the germline V gene. The CDR3 sequence is 15 residues long. Unmatched junction bases numbered 6, after V lost 1 base and J lost 7 bases. The chain's CDR3 is CASSQAPTSNGELFF. The CDR3 bases are TGCGCCAGCAGCCAAGCCCCGACTAGCAACGGGGAGCTGTTTTTT.

The DNA of the CDR3 is TGTGCCAGTAGCTGGACAGCCCGAAATCCAGATACGCAGTATTTT. The encoded protein is CASSWTARNPDTQYF. The chain links TRBV19 to TRBJ2-3; weak D call: TRBD1 (6 bases). This CDR3 contains 15 residues. The ends were cut back, 6 bases at V and 4 bases at J, with 17 bases in the middle. CDR1 and CDR2 from the germline V gene are LNHDA and SQIVND (reference sequence).

V is TRBV6-4 and J is TRBJ2-3, with D unresolved. The CDR3 length is 10 residues. Trimming took 6 bases from V and 7 from J, leaving 5 bases between them. Germline CDR1 MRHNA, CDR2 SNTAGT. The CDR3 loop is CASSPYTQYF. For the CDR3, the DNA is TGTGCCAGCAGCCCATATACGCAGTATTTT.

J is TRBJ2-1 and V is TRBV5-1; D is uncertain. From germline, CDR1 is SGHRS and CDR2 YFSETQ. The CDR3 is 15 residues long. The V end was cut by 4 bases, the J end by 1 base, with 12 bases between. CDR3 coding DNA: TGCGCCAGCAGCCCCGTAGCAAGTTCCTACAATGAGCAGTTCTTC. Protein product: CASSPVASSYNEQFF.

The V call is TRBV7-9, the J call TRBJ2-1, with D perhaps matching TRBD1 (6 bases). Germline V gene sequence: CDR1 SEHNR, CDR2 FQNEAQ (reference sequence). The CDR3 runs to 16 residues. The germline V and J ends were trimmed by 4 bases and 0 bases, with 13 bases remaining between them. DNA of the CDR3: TGTGCCAGCAGCTCCTTCGAGGACAGCTCCTACAATGAGCAGTTCTTC. Its protein is CASSSFEDSSYNEQFF.

V gene TRBV6-1 combines with J gene TRBJ2-1; 10 bases are shared with TRBD2. This CDR3 comprises 14 residues. Germline values: CDR1 MNHNS, CDR2 SASEGT. The trim removed 2 bases at V and 10 bases at J, leaving 5 bases unmatched. CDR3 sequence reads: CASSEHFSGGEQFF. As DNA, the CDR3 is TGTGCCAGCAGTGAACATTTTAGCGGGGGGGAGCAGTTCTTC.

This clone has just a few counts. The chain employs TRBV19 and TRBJ1-1; 7 bases are a match to TRBD1. The CDR3 consists of 12 residues. In germline, CDR1 is LNHDA, CDR2 SQIVND (reference sequence). J gave up 4 bases and V 10 bases, and 6 bases lay outside the gene matches. The CDR3 sequence: CATRQGSTEAFF. For the CDR3, the DNA is TGTGCCACCCGACAGGGAAGCACTGAAGCTTTCTTT.

J is TRBJ2-1 and V is TRBV10-3; 7 bases line up with TRBD1. Germline V gene sequence: CDR1 ENHRY, CDR2 SYGVKD. This CDR3 is built from 17 residues. V trimming: 3 bases; J trimming: 12 bases; junction bases outside the gene matches: 20. CDR3 loop: CAISDRSQGQQNARQFF. The CDR3 DNA sequence: TGTGCCATCAGTGACCGTTCACAGGGGCAACAGAATGCAAGGCAGTTCTTC.

There are a few counts of this clone. This chain links TRBV19 with TRBJ2-3, with 8 bases identical to TRBD1. The CDR3 has 15 amino acids. Germline V gene lookup returns CDR1 LNHDA and CDR2 SQIVND (reference sequence). V lost 7 bases to trimming and J lost 2 bases; unmatched junction nucleotides: 8. CDR3 sequence (DNA): TGTGCCAGTACCATAGGGACAGGAGCCACAGATACGCAGTATTTT. This encodes CASTIGTGATDTQYF.

The J gene is TRBJ1-1, the V gene TRBV6-1; 11 nucleotides agree with TRBD1. V trimming: 3 bases; J trimming: 4 bases; junction bases outside the gene matches: 7. The CDR3 consists of 16 residues. Germline CDR1 is MNHNS and CDR2 is SASEGT. In DNA form, the CDR3 reads TGTGCCAGCAGTGACTACACCGGGACAGGGGGCACTGAAGCTTTCTTT. Protein sequence: CASSDYTGTGGTEAFF.

V usage is TRBV7-2 and J usage is TRBJ2-3; 10 bases are a match to TRBD2. Germline CDR1 reads SGHTA; CDR2 reads FQGNSA. The CDR3 runs 16 residues. Trimming cost V 4 bases and J 0 bases; bases outside gene matches: 4. CDR3: CASSWLGLASTDTQYF. CDR3 in DNA: TGTGCCAGCAGCTGGCTGGGACTAGCGAGCACAGATACGCAGTATTTT. The entire variable domain, with the rest obtained from reference TRBV7-2 and TRBJ2-3, is as follows: GAGVSQSPSNKVTEKGKDVELRCDPISGHTALYWYRQSLGQGLEFLIYFQGNSAPDKSGLPSDRFSAERTGGSVSTLTIQRTQQEDSAVYLCASSWLGLASTDTQYFGPGTRLTVL.

The V and J genes are TRBV6-2 or TRBV6-3 and TRBJ2-7, with 13 bases identical to TRBD2. Germline V lookup: CDR1 MNHEY, CDR2 SVGEGT. This CDR3 contains 18 residues. Trimming cost V 0 bases and J 2 bases; bases outside gene matches: 7. CDR3 loop: CASSYSPGLAGFTYEQYF. CDR3 DNA: TGTGCCAGCAGTTACTCACCGGGACTAGCGGGGTTTACCTACGAGCAGTACTTC.

The rearrangement links TRBV25-1 to TRBJ1-5; weak D call: TRBD1 (6 bases). Trimming stripped 4 bases from V and 6 bases from J, with 10 bases between. Germline lookup yields CDR1 MGHDK and CDR2 SYGVNS. The CDR3 runs 13 residues. CDR3 in amino acids: CASSAGVGQPQHF. DNA for the CDR3: TGTGCCAGCAGTGCAGGGGTGGGTCAGCCCCAGCATTTT.

The rearrangement uses TRBV7-3 and TRBJ1-1; possible D gene TRBD1, 6 bases. The CDR3 has 15 amino acids. CDR1 SGHTA and CDR2 FQGTGA come from the germline V gene. The V gene lost 5 bases and the J gene lost 6 bases, with 19 bases spanning the gap. CDR3 amino acids: CASSGNRDGRAEAFF. Written as DNA, the CDR3 is TGTGCCAGCAGCGGGAACAGGGACGGAAGGGCTGAAGCTTTCTTT.

The chain has TRBV24-1 and TRBJ1-5; 7 nucleotides align to TRBD1. The V and J ends lost 3 bases and 3 bases, in that order; junction bases with no gene match: 7. CDR3 length: 16 residues. From germline, CDR1 is KGHDR and CDR2 SFDVKD. The CDR3 nucleotides read TGTGCCACCAGTGATGGGCGACAGGGAATCAATCAGCCCCAGCATTTT. Amino acid sequence: CATSDGRQGINQPQHF.

The chain joins TRBV7-9 to TRBJ2-7; 7 bases align to TRBD2. The CDR3 consists of 15 residues. Unmatched junction bases numbered 10, after V lost 2 bases and J lost 6 bases. Germline V CDR1 and CDR2: SEHNR, FQNEAQ (reference sequence). CDR3: CASSLFREVRFEQYF. CDR3 nucleotides: TGTGCCAGCAGCTTATTCCGGGAGGTTCGGTTCGAGCAGTACTTC.

The chain couples TRBV2 to TRBJ1-1; 10 bases map to TRBD1. The CDR3 is 18 amino acids. Germline-derived CDR1 and CDR2 are SNHLY and FYNNEI. The V segment lost 4 bases and the J segment 2 bases; nucleotides outside the gene matches: 13. The DNA for the CDR3 is TGTGCCAGCAGTGTTCGGCGACAGGGGGCGTTTTCCAACACTGAAGCTTTCTTT. Amino acid sequence: CASSVRRQGAFSNTEAFF.

The chain has TRBV2 and TRBJ2-2; 9 bases align to TRBD1. Germline CDR1 reads SNHLY; CDR2 reads FYNNEI. Trimming took 4 bases from V and 11 from J; bases not matched to a gene: 8. This CDR3 contains 14 residues. For the CDR3, the DNA is TGTGCCAGCAGTGGGGACAGGGAGTTCAAAGAGCTGTTTTTT. Its protein is CASSGDREFKELFF.

V is TRBV30 and J is TRBJ1-2; 7 nucleotides agree with TRBD1. Germline CDR1 is GTSNPN and CDR2 is SVGIG (reference sequence). Trimming cost V 2 bases and J 4 bases; bases outside gene matches: 10. This CDR3 contains 15 residues. CDR3 sequence reads: CAWSSPFRDSYGYTF. The CDR3 DNA is TGTGCCTGGAGTTCCCCCTTCCGGGACAGCTATGGCTACACCTTC.